A single sample gave rise to the 32 T cell receptor beta chains below, sequenced in a study of T cell changes during pregnancy in multiple sclerosis. Sequenced by immunoSEQ multiplex PCR; TCRdb stores in-frame clones only, minus some. The sample shows tens of thousands of clones, around 92% of them seen only once. Sequences were derived from CD4+ T cells from peripheral blood mononuclear cells, sampled after pregnancy. These receptor sequences come from a female donor in good health, enrolled as a control in a pregnancy study.

The chain carries TRBV11-2 and TRBJ2-3, with TRBD2 identical over 10 bases. The ends lost 5 bases at V and 5 bases at J; junction bases unmatched: 10. From germline, CDR1 is SGHAT and CDR2 FQNNGV. This CDR3 contains 16 residues. CDR3 in amino acids: CASSPRLAGEGDTQYF. The CDR3 nucleotides are TGTGCCAGCAGCCCCCGTCTAGCGGGAGAAGGAGATACGCAGTATTTT.

This rearrangement joins TRBV2 to TRBJ2-1, with 7 nucleotides matching TRBD2. CDR1 is SNHLY and CDR2 is FYNNEI in the germline V gene. CDR3 size: 15 residues. Trimming cost V 4 bases and J 1 base; bases outside gene matches: 4. In nucleotides, the CDR3 is TGTGCCAGCAGTGTGTTCGGGAGGTCCTACAATGAGCAGTTCTTC. Translated: CASSVFGRSYNEQFF. Variable domain in full (rest from reference TRBV2 and TRBJ2-1): EPEVTQTPSHQVTQMGQEVILRCVPISNHLYFYWYRQILGQKVEFLVSFYNNEISEKSEIFDDQFSVERPDGSNFTLKIRSTKLEDSAMYFCASSVFGRSYNEQFFGPGTRLTVL.

This clone was observed once. The chain is built from TRBV28 and TRBJ2-2; D uncertain. The CDR3 has 12 amino acids. With 6 bases removed from V and 5 bases from J, the gap between germline ends came to 7 bases. The germline V gene has CDR1 MDHEN and CDR2 SYDVKM. For the CDR3, the DNA is TGTGCCAGCAGGACTCCGACCGGGGAGCTGTTTTTT. Residues: CASRTPTGELFF. Full variable domain (remainder filled in from reference TRBV28 and TRBJ2-2): DVKVTQSSRYLVKRTGEKVFLECVQDMDHENMFWYRQDPGLGLRLIYFSYDVKMKEKGDIPEGYSVSREKKERFSLILESASTNQTSMYLCASRTPTGELFFGEGSRLTVL.

This chain joins TRBV30 and TRBJ2-5, with D perhaps matching TRBD2 (6 bases). The V and J ends lost 1 base and 4 bases respectively, with 10 bases between them. CDR1 GTSNPN and CDR2 SVGIG come from the germline V gene (reference sequence). The CDR3 runs 13 residues. The CDR3 nucleotides are TGTGCCTGGAGTGGCGGGACCCTAGAGACCCAGTACTTC. Its protein is CAWSGGTLETQYF.

The CDR3 is CASTSQGAGELFF. The CDR3 DNA sequence: TGCGCCAGCACGAGCCAGGGGGCCGGGGAGCTGTTTTTT. The gene calls are TRBV5-1 and TRBJ2-2; 7 bases agree with TRBD1. Germline-derived CDR1 and CDR2 are SGHRS and YFSETQ. The CDR3 consists of 13 residues. V lost 6 bases to trimming and J lost 6 bases; unmatched junction nucleotides: 5.

This chain uses TRBV7-7 with TRBJ1-2; TRBD1 might be the D (5 bases). CDR1 is SSHAT and CDR2 is FNYEAQ in the germline V gene (reference sequence). The CDR3 contains 13 residues. Trimming removed 1 base at V and 6 bases at J, with 9 bases between. CDR3 protein: CASSLGRGDGYTF. In DNA form, the CDR3 reads TGTGCCAGCAGCTTAGGGCGGGGCGATGGCTACACCTTC.

V gene TRBV20-1 combines with J gene TRBJ1-2; D perhaps matches TRBD1 (6 bases). Germline V gene data show CDR1 as DFQATT and CDR2 as SNEGSKA (reference sequence). V lost 6 bases, J lost 4 bases, and 9 bases lay in between. The CDR3 runs 11 residues. The CDR3 DNA is TGCAGTGCCACAGGGTCCTATGGCTACACCTTC. Amino acids: CSATGSYGYTF.

This chain links TRBV10-3 with TRBJ1-3; D is undetermined. The germline V and J ends were trimmed by 4 bases and 3 bases, with 13 bases remaining between them. Germline V gene lookup returns CDR1 ENHRY and CDR2 SYGVKD. CDR3 size: 15 residues. DNA for the CDR3: TGTGCCATCAGTGCCGCGCGGGGTTATGGAAACACCATATATTTT. Its translation is CAISAARGYGNTIYF.

This sequence joins TRBV15 and TRBJ1-3; 9 bases map to TRBD1. Trimming took 2 bases from V and 8 from J; bases not matched to a gene: 4. The CDR3 is 14 amino acids. Germline lookup yields CDR1 LNHNV and CDR2 YYDKDF (reference sequence). The CDR3 coding sequence is TGTGCCACCAGCAGACGACAGGGGGAGGACACCATATATTTT. The encoded protein is CATSRRQGEDTIYF.

Only a few counts were recorded for this clone. The chain recombines TRBV9 with TRBJ1-1; no clear D. This CDR3 spans 14 amino acids. From germline, CDR1 is SGDLS and CDR2 YYNGEE. Trimming stripped 0 bases from V and 0 bases from J, with 6 bases between. CDR3 bases: TGTGCCAGCAGCGTAGGAGGGATGAACACTGAAGCTTTCTTT. Translation: CASSVGGMNTEAFF. The full variable domain, rest sourced from reference TRBV9 and TRBJ1-1, is DSGVTQTPKHLITATGQRVTLRCSPRSGDLSVYWYQQSLDQGLQFLIQYYNGEERAKGNILERFSAQQFPDLHSELNLSSLELGDSALYFCASSVGGMNTEAFFGQGTRLTVV.

As concerns this clone: This same CDR3 is encoded by further DNA sequences in the sample. V usage is TRBV28 and J usage is TRBJ1-2; 8 nucleotides match TRBD1. In germline, CDR1 is MDHEN, CDR2 SYDVKM. The length of the CDR3 is 13 residues. V gave up 6 bases and J gave up 8 bases; unmatched junction bases: 8. The CDR3 region is CASSPDRVGGYTF. CDR3 coding DNA: TGTGCCAGCAGCCCGGACAGGGTGGGAGGCTACACCTTC.

The rearrangement joins TRBV5-1 to TRBJ2-1, with D unresolved. V was shortened by 7 bases and J by 0 bases, with 17 bases between the two germline ends. From germline, CDR1 is SGHRS and CDR2 YFSETQ. This CDR3 has 16 amino acids. The CDR3 is CASSWQIPSSYNEQFF. DNA for the CDR3: TGCGCCAGCTCCTGGCAGATCCCTTCCTCCTACAATGAGCAGTTCTTC.

The V gene is TRBV2, the J gene TRBJ2-1; 9 bases are shared with TRBD2. The CDR3 sequence is 14 residues long. Looked up from germline, CDR1 is SNHLY and CDR2 is FYNNEI. V was pared by 3 bases and J by 4 bases, with 1 base of the junction left unmatched. This CDR3 reads CASSELAGYNEQFF. CDR3 bases: TGTGCCAGCAGTGAGCTAGCGGGATACAATGAGCAGTTCTTC.

This chain joins TRBV28 and TRBJ2-7; maybe TRBD2 (5 bases). The germline V and J ends were trimmed by 6 bases and 3 bases, with 21 bases remaining between them. Germline loops: CDR1 MDHEN, CDR2 SYDVKM. CDR3 length: 16 amino acids. The CDR3 DNA is TGTGCCAGCAGCTCCCCGAGCGGAGGCCTCGGCTACGAGCAGTACTTC. It is translated as CASSSPSGGLGYEQYF.

The V gene is TRBV4-1, the J gene TRBJ1-4, with a possible D match to TRBD1 (5 bases). The V end was cut by 3 bases, the J end by 8 bases, with 19 bases between. The CDR3 is made up of 16 amino acids. Germline-derived CDR1 and CDR2 are MGHRA and YSYEKL. CDR3 sequence (DNA): TGCGCCAGCAGCCAGGGTCTAACAGACAGAACCGAAAAACTGTTTTTT. Translating it yields CASSQGLTDRTEKLFF.

The CDR3 protein is CASSYGGQGNIQYF. CDR3 nucleotide sequence: TGTGCCAGCAGTTACGGCGGACAGGGAAACATTCAGTACTTC. The chain uses TRBV28 and TRBJ2-4; the match to TRBD1 covers 8 bases. The length of the CDR3 is 14 residues. V was clipped by 4 bases and J by 6 bases; unmatched bases: 5. The germline CDR1 and CDR2 sequences are MDHEN and SYDVKM.

V is TRBV6-5 and J is TRBJ1-5; 9 nucleotides align to TRBD1. CDR3 size: 15 residues. The J segment lost 6 bases and the V segment lost 2 bases, leaving 5 bases of the junction unmatched. Germline V CDR1 and CDR2: MNHEY, SVGAGI. The DNA of the CDR3 is TGTGCCAGCAGTTACAGGGACAGGGAAGGTCAGCCCCAGCATTTT. Translating it yields CASSYRDREGQPQHF.

This chain uses TRBV6-4 with TRBJ2-3, with 9 bases identical to TRBD2. The J segment lost 2 bases and the V segment lost 3 bases, leaving 6 bases of the junction unmatched. The CDR3 contains 16 residues. The germline V gene encodes CDR1 MRHNA and CDR2 SNTAGT. Here the CDR3 DNA reads TGTGCCAGCAGTGATGGGCGGGGGGGCCTCACAGATACGCAGTATTTT. Its translation: CASSDGRGGLTDTQYF.

The chain couples TRBV7-2 to TRBJ2-3; TRBD2 might be the D (6 bases). This CDR3 is 15 amino acids long. Germline CDR1 and CDR2: SGHTA and FQGNSA. Trimming pared 5 bases from V and 5 bases from J, leaving 17 bases between. The CDR3 region has the DNA TGTGCCAGCAGCCGATCGTCGGGAGAGGGAGATACGCAGTATTTT. Translation: CASSRSSGEGDTQYF.

The chain carries TRBV2 and TRBJ2-3; 8 bases line up with TRBD1. The CDR3 extends over 16 amino acids. The junction had 7 bases not matched to a gene; V was cut back by 4 bases and J by 1 base. Germline assignment: CDR1 SNHLY and CDR2 FYNNEI. The CDR3 region has the DNA TGTGCCAGCAGTGGAAGACAGGGGATTGGCACAGATACGCAGTATTTT. It yields the protein CASSGRQGIGTDTQYF.

The chain uses TRBV11-2 and TRBJ2-1; TRBD2 might be the D (7 bases). V lost 5 bases and J 2 bases, leaving 16 bases between the germline ends. The CDR3 spans 16 residues. Germline V gene data show CDR1 as SGHAT and CDR2 as FQNNGV. CDR3 coding DNA: TGTGCCAGCAGCCTTGCGTGGGGGGGCGCCTACAATGAGCAGTTCTTC. As protein: CASSLAWGGAYNEQFF. Complete variable domain (other parts from reference TRBV11-2 and TRBJ2-1): EAGVAQSPRYKIIEKRQSVAFWCNPISGHATLYWYQQILGQGPKLLIQFQNNGVVDDSQLPKDRFSAERLKGVDSTLKIQPAKLEDSAVYLCASSLAWGGAYNEQFFGPGTRLTVL.

The gene calls are TRBV29-1 and TRBJ2-5; 7 nucleotides line up with TRBD2. Germline lookup yields CDR1 SQVTM and CDR2 ANQGSEA. This CDR3 is 12 amino acids long. Trimming removed 2 bases from V and 5 bases from J; junction bases left unmatched: 2. The CDR3, as DNA: TGCAGCGTTGAAAGCGGGGCGGAGACCCAGTACTTC. This translates into CSVESGAETQYF.

This clone was seen a single time. The chain links TRBV11-2 to TRBJ2-1; 10 bases fit TRBD2. Trimming at V came to 1 base and at J to 10 bases, leaving 13 bases not matched to a gene. Germline V gene lookup returns CDR1 SGHAT and CDR2 FQNNGV. The CDR3 runs to 17 residues. The CDR3 coding sequence is TGTGCCAGCAGCTTAGGGTCGCAGCGGGGGGGTTTTGGGGAGCAGTTCTTC. Encoded protein: CASSLGSQRGGFGEQFF.

The chain couples TRBV20-1 to TRBJ1-2; D is ambiguous. This CDR3 region has 11 residues. Deletions cut 4 bases from V and 8 bases from J, with 11 bases between. Germline-derived CDR1 and CDR2 are DFQATT and SNEGSKA (reference sequence). CDR3 in amino acids: CSAMTLSGYTF. Here the CDR3 DNA reads TGCAGTGCTATGACACTGTCGGGCTACACCTTC.

V and J are TRBV5-1 and TRBJ1-1, with TRBD1 as a possible D gene (5 bases). Trimming stripped 5 bases from V and 11 bases from J, with 25 bases between. CDR1 is SGHRS and CDR2 is YFSETQ in the germline V gene. The CDR3 runs 15 residues. CDR3 protein: CASRPVGLGPPVAFF. CDR3 nucleotide sequence: TGCGCCAGCAGGCCCGTGGGGCTCGGGCCCCCTGTGGCTTTCTTT. The variable domain in full, completed from reference TRBV5-1 and TRBJ1-1, reads KAGVTQTPRYLIKTRGQQVTLSCSPISGHRSVSWYQQTPGQGLQFLFEYFSETQRNKGNFPGRFSGRQFSNSRSEMNVSTLELGDSALYLCASRPVGLGPPVAFFGQGTRLTVV.

The J gene is TRBJ2-4, the V gene TRBV28; D is undetermined. Trimming removed 5 bases from V and 2 bases from J, with 19 bases in between. This CDR3 is built from 17 residues. CDR1 MDHEN and CDR2 SYDVKM come from the germline V gene. The CDR3 is CASSPPRQRLSKNIQYF. The CDR3 nucleotides read TGTGCCAGCAGTCCGCCTCGGCAGCGATTATCCAAAAACATTCAGTACTTC.

This rearrangement joins TRBV4-1 to TRBJ1-4; 8 bases match TRBD1. V dropped 4 bases and J dropped 7; count of bases not matched to a gene: 8. Germline loops: CDR1 MGHRA, CDR2 YSYEKL. This CDR3 comprises 15 residues. CDR3 loop: CASSRQGARAEKLFF. CDR3 nucleotides: TGCGCCAGCAGCCGGCAGGGGGCGCGGGCTGAAAAACTGTTTTTT.

The chain carries TRBV5-4 and TRBJ2-5; possibly TRBD2 for D (6 bases). The CDR3 is 13 residues long. Trimming cost V 3 bases and J 6 bases, with 12 bases left between them. The germline gives CDR1 SGHNT, CDR2 YYREEE (reference sequence). The CDR3 nucleotides are TGTGCCAGCAGCTCGACTAGTCGAAAGACCCAGTACTTC. Translation gives CASSSTSRKTQYF.

The chain carries TRBV28 and TRBJ2-7; D remains unclear. Trimming took off 4 bases at V and 2 bases at J, with 12 bases between the two ends. Germline V CDR1 and CDR2: MDHEN, SYDVKM. The CDR3 runs to 14 residues. This CDR3 is CASSSNSDTYEQYF. The CDR3 DNA reads TGTGCCAGCAGTTCAAATTCCGACACCTACGAGCAGTACTTC.

V and J are TRBV21-1 and TRBJ1-2; the DNA was not used to check the table's D call, TRBD1. TRBV21-1 is reported as a pseudogene. This CDR3 comprises 16 residues. CDR3 residues: CASSTGGTTGGNGYTF. CDR3 nucleotide sequence: TGTGCCAGCAGCACCGGGGGGACGACAGGGGGCAATGGCTACACCTTC.

This clone occurred once. The rearrangement joins TRBV19 to TRBJ1-4; perhaps TRBD1 as D (5 bases). CDR1 is LNHDA and CDR2 is SQIVND in the germline V gene (reference sequence). The V and J ends lost 5 bases and 0 bases respectively, with 13 bases between them. The CDR3 runs to 16 residues. Written as DNA, the CDR3 is TGTGCCAGTAGTCCCCGTAGACAGACAACTAATGAAAAACTGTTTTTT. This gives the protein CASSPRRQTTNEKLFF. The full variable domain, rest sourced from reference TRBV19 and TRBJ1-4, is DGGITQSPKYLFRKEGQNVTLSCEQNLNHDAMYWYRQDPGQGLRLIYYSQIVNDFQKGDIAEGYSVSREKKESFPLTVTSAQKNPTAFYLCASSPRRQTTNEKLFFGSGTQLSVL.

This chain links TRBV28 with TRBJ1-5, with a weak D call TRBD1 (6 bases). Germline loops: CDR1 MDHEN, CDR2 SYDVKM. V was clipped by 5 bases and J by 0 bases, with 14 bases between them. The CDR3 is made up of 16 amino acids. CDR3: CASSGPRGHSNQPQHF. The CDR3 coding sequence is TGTGCCAGCAGTGGCCCCAGGGGACATAGCAATCAGCCCCAGCATTTT.